This TCR beta chain was identified during a study of shared clonotypes between healthy human individuals. Study observations and caveats: The study generally estimated greater richness for naive than memory subsets.

Every subset had its genomic DNA shared out evenly among several immunoSEQ plates. The method was immunoSEQ multiplex PCR; TCRdb's version includes in-frame clones alone and lacks a portion of them. Of 2 million to 2.5 million clones detected, over 90% appear once; the ten largest clones hold about 0.39%. Caucasian adults living in Nashville, Tennessee, provided all samples. V trimming: 4 bases; J trimming: 4 bases; junction bases outside the gene matches: 8. This CDR3 is 16 amino acids long. Germline loops: CDR1 MGHRA, CDR2 YSYEKL. Concerning this clone: Its cognate antigen is unknown.

V gene TRBV4-1 combines with J gene TRBJ1-3; TRBD1 matches 9 bases. This TCR derives from a man aged 18 to 29 in good health. Some clones in this sample may be carry-over from other donors' samples. Material: naive CD4+ T cells from PBMCs. Documented subset: CD45RA+ positively selected. CDR3 region: CASSLGGTGRGNTIYF. CDR3 nucleotides: TGCGCCAGCAGCCTCGGGGGGACAGGGAGAGGAAACACCATATATTTT.